The 10 T cell receptor beta chains given below trace back to one sample, sequenced in a study of blood T cell repertoires in COVID-19. Assay: immunoSEQ multiplex PCR; the TCRdb copy retains only in-frame clones and omits some. The sample has under 300,000 clones, about 88% seen once. The specimen sequenced was PBMCs or T cells enriched from blood (not recorded which). These receptors were taken from a woman aged 60 to 75 in a cohort exposed to, infected with or recovered from COVID-19 (not recorded which).

The V call is TRBV5-1, the J call TRBJ2-2; 10 bases map to TRBD2. This CDR3 contains 15 residues. From germline, CDR1 is SGHRS and CDR2 YFSETQ. V dropped 8 bases and J dropped 2; count of bases not matched to a gene: 6. CDR3 residues: CASTGTSVNTGELFF. CDR3 bases: TGCGCCAGTACCGGGACTAGCGTTAACACCGGGGAGCTGTTTTTT.

The chain has TRBV9 and TRBJ2-7; D might be TRBD1 (5 bases). The CDR3 spans 16 residues. The germline CDR1 and CDR2 sequences are SGDLS and YYNGEE. V lost 0 bases and J lost 3, with 16 bases in between. CDR3 coding DNA: TGTGCCAGCAGCGTAGCCTCAGGGCCGGTCTACTACGAGCAGTACTTC. Translating it yields CASSVASGPVYYEQYF.

This CDR3 is CASSLSVAGNTEAFF. The CDR3 coding sequence is TGTGCCAGCAGCTTATCCGTGGCAGGGAACACTGAAGCTTTCTTT. This chain connects TRBV7-9 to TRBJ1-1; D not certain. Germline CDR1 is SEHNR and CDR2 is FQNEAQ (reference sequence). V lost 2 bases and J lost 1, with 11 bases in between. The CDR3 contains 15 residues.

The V call is TRBV2, the J call TRBJ2-7, with D perhaps matching TRBD2 (6 bases). Between the trimmed V and J ends, which lost 7 bases and 0 bases, there was a span of 13 bases. Per germline, CDR1 SNHLY and CDR2 FYNNEI. CDR3 length equals 14 residues. DNA for the CDR3: TGTGCCAGCACCTCCGGGACTGGCTCCTACGAGCAGTACTTC. It yields the protein CASTSGTGSYEQYF.

The chain combines TRBV3-1 (or the pseudogene TRBV3-2) with TRBJ2-1; tentatively, D is TRBD2 (5 bases). The CDR3 has 15 residues. Trimming removed 0 bases from V and 4 bases from J, with 10 bases in between. Per the germline V gene, CDR1 is LGHDT and CDR2 is YNNKEL (reference sequence). CDR3 region: CASSQDGGEYNEQFF. DNA of the CDR3: TGTGCCAGCAGCCAAGATGGTGGGGAGTACAATGAGCAGTTCTTC.

The V and J genes are TRBV28 and TRBJ2-7; 8 nucleotides match TRBD2. With 5 bases clipped from V and 0 bases from J, the junction kept 6 bases outside the gene matches. The CDR3 covers 15 residues. CDR1 MDHEN and CDR2 SYDVKM come from the germline V gene. CDR3 amino acids: CASSTSGGASYEQYF. In DNA, the CDR3 is TGTGCCAGCAGTACTAGCGGAGGGGCCTCCTACGAGCAGTACTTC.

J is TRBJ2-1 and V is TRBV5-1, with 10 bases aligning to TRBD2. The trim removed 4 bases at V and 0 bases at J, leaving 1 base unmatched. The germline V gene has CDR1 SGHRS and CDR2 YFSETQ. The CDR3 has 15 residues. CDR3 amino acids: CASSPSGSSYNEQFF. In nucleotides, the CDR3 is TGCGCCAGCAGCCCTAGCGGGAGCTCCTACAATGAGCAGTTCTTC. Looking up the rest from reference TRBV5-1 and TRBJ2-1 gives the full variable domain: KAGVTQTPRYLIKTRGQQVTLSCSPISGHRSVSWYQQTPGQGLQFLFEYFSETQRNKGNFPGRFSGRQFSNSRSEMNVSTLELGDSALYLCASSPSGSSYNEQFFGPGTRLTVL.

This clone has a single count. The genes are TRBV4-1 and TRBJ1-2; D not resolved. Germline V gene lookup returns CDR1 MGHRA and CDR2 YSYEKL. This CDR3 has 14 residues. V was pared by 2 bases and J by 7 bases, with 14 bases between. The CDR3 DNA reads TGCGCCAGCAGCCAACCTACCGGGTCTTTTGGCTACACCTTC. Residues: CASSQPTGSFGYTF.

On this clone itself: Other DNA sequences in this sample translate to the same CDR3. The chain uses TRBV6-2 or TRBV6-3 and TRBJ1-5, with D perhaps matching TRBD1 (6 bases). This CDR3 is 14 amino acids long. Germline CDR1 reads MNHEY; CDR2 reads SVGEGT. V gave up 2 bases and J gave up 7 bases, with 12 bases separating them. CDR3 region: CASSYGGGGQPQHF. CDR3 DNA sequence: TGTGCCAGCAGTTACGGTGGGGGCGGGCAGCCCCAGCATTTT.

The V gene is TRBV24-1, the J gene TRBJ2-2; 9 nucleotides line up with TRBD2. V was pared by 4 bases and J by 5 bases, with 7 bases of the junction left unmatched. Germline V gene data show CDR1 as KGHDR and CDR2 as SFDVKD. The CDR3 consists of 16 residues. In DNA form, the CDR3 reads TGTGCCACCAGTGACGGGCTAGCGGGAATAACCGGGGAGCTGTTTTTT. Translation gives CATSDGLAGITGELFF.